This TCR beta chain was sequenced in a study of T cell responses to AZD1222 COVID-19 vaccine. About this clone itself: Its cognate antigen is unknown.

The CDR3 totals 17 residues. Germline lookup yields CDR1 SEHNR and CDR2 FQNEAQ (reference sequence). The V and J ends lost 5 bases and 6 bases respectively, with 23 bases between them. Study results and limitations: Vaccination with two AZD1222 doses was followed by a rise in Spike-specific TCR breadth and depth.

Measured with immunoSEQ multiplex PCR; TCRdb has only the in-frame clones, and not every one. The data show roughly 100,000 clones, roughly nine tenths seen once. Pooled samples include second doses given at about 4 or 12 weeks. The chain uses TRBV7-9 and TRBJ2-1; D assignment may be TRBD1 or TRBD2 (5 bases each). The sequencing used peripheral blood, collected 28 days after the second AZD1222 dose. This receptor was obtained from an adult who received the AZD1222 COVID-19 vaccine. Written as DNA, the CDR3 is TGTGCCAGCAGCCAGGTCCGGGACCGACGCTTGGGCAATGAGCAGTTCTTC. This encodes CASSQVRDRRLGNEQFF. The full variable domain, completed using reference TRBV7-9 and TRBJ2-1, is DTGVSQNPRHKITKRGQNVTFRCDPISEHNRLYWYRQTLGQGPEFLTYFQNEAQLEKSRLLSDRFSAERPKGSFSTLEIQRTEQGDSAMYLCASSQVRDRRLGNEQFFGPGTRLTVL.